Listed here are 22 T cell receptor beta chains from one sample, sequenced in a study of blood T cell repertoires in COVID-19 (dated by TCRdb to 2018 to 2021). Receptor amplification or capture employed the immunoSEQ multiplex PCR assay. Imported from immuneACCESS, the table was reduced by TCRdb to in-frame sequences with V and J called. These copies leave out some clones; in studies compared against another copy, an unresolved V gene accounts for under half, and the cause of the remainder is not known. The sample contains approximately 250,000 clones, approximately 88% of them found a single time. 1% of the sample belongs to the ten largest clones. The sample comprised PBMCs or T cells enriched from blood (not recorded which). These receptors were obtained from a young woman who had recovered from COVID-19.

The chain employs TRBV7-8 and TRBJ2-7; D not resolved. Germline V gives CDR1 SGHVS, CDR2 FQNEAQ. Trimming stripped 1 base from V and 2 bases from J, with 6 bases between. The CDR3 has 13 amino acids. CDR3 loop: CASSLGAPYEQYF. The CDR3 DNA is TGTGCCAGCAGCTTAGGGGCGCCCTACGAGCAGTACTTC. The entire variable domain, with the rest obtained from reference TRBV7-8 and TRBJ2-7, is as follows: GAGVSQSPRYKVAKRGQDVALRCDPISGHVSLFWYQQALGQGPEFLTYFQNEAQLDKSGLPSDRFFAERPEGSVSTLKIQRTQQEDSAVYLCASSLGAPYEQYFGPGTRLTVT.

The chain couples TRBV3-1 (or the pseudogene TRBV3-2) to TRBJ2-1; tentative D call: TRBD1 (5 bases). Germline V gives CDR1 LGHDT, CDR2 YNNKEL (reference sequence). Trimming stripped 1 base from V and 8 bases from J, with 15 bases between. The CDR3 loop spans 15 amino acids. CDR3 bases: TGTGCCAGCAGCCAAGGGGCTTCCAGGGCCCATGAGCAGTTCTTC. Protein sequence: CASSQGASRAHEQFF.

This clone is a singleton in its sample. The V and J genes are TRBV24-1 and TRBJ2-5, with 7 bases identical to TRBD1. The germline V gene has CDR1 KGHDR and CDR2 SFDVKD. The CDR3 loop spans 16 amino acids. Germline trimming cut 3 bases from V and 3 bases from J; bases unmatched to any gene: 9. CDR3 nucleotide sequence: TGTGCCACCAGTGATCCCCGGGACAGTCGAAAAGAGACCCAGTACTTC. Amino acid sequence: CATSDPRDSRKETQYF.

The rearrangement joins TRBV9 to TRBJ2-5; TRBD1 matches at 8 bases. The CDR3 sequence is 16 residues long. Looked up from germline, CDR1 is SGDLS and CDR2 is YYNGEE. V was clipped by 3 bases and J by 5 bases; unmatched bases: 12. CDR3 residues: CASSAGTGLGGETQYF. The CDR3 nucleotides are TGTGCCAGCAGCGCTGGGACAGGTCTCGGCGGGGAGACCCAGTACTTC.

The J gene is TRBJ1-6, the V gene TRBV7-3; D call uncertain. Germline V gene lookup returns CDR1 SGHTA and CDR2 FQGTGA. V lost 2 bases to trimming and J lost 8 bases, with 7 bases between them. The CDR3 sequence is 13 residues long. CDR3 nucleotide sequence: TGTGCCAGCAGCTTAGCCGGGGATTCACCCCTCCACTTT. Translation gives CASSLAGDSPLHF.

CDR3 loop: CASSIGDREETQYF. In nucleotides, the CDR3 is TGTGCCAGTAGTATAGGGGACAGAGAAGAGACCCAGTACTTC. The chain is built from TRBV19 and TRBJ2-5, with 7 bases aligning to TRBD1. Germline loops: CDR1 LNHDA, CDR2 SQIVND (reference sequence). With V trimmed by 1 base and J by 3 bases, 2 bases remained unmatched. The CDR3 consists of 14 residues.

V is TRBV6-5 and J is TRBJ1-2; possibly TRBD1 for D (6 bases). The V end was cut by 5 bases, the J end by 3 bases, with 16 bases between. The CDR3 loop spans 15 amino acids. Germline values: CDR1 MNHEY, CDR2 SVGAGI. CDR3 nucleotides: TGTGCCAGCAGTATCCAACAGGGATCTGACTATGGCTACACCTTC. Amino acids: CASSIQQGSDYGYTF.

A single count supports this clone. The V call is TRBV5-1, the J call TRBJ2-5, with no clear D. The CDR3 has 14 amino acids. V lost 6 bases and J lost 1, with 13 bases in between. The germline V gene has CDR1 SGHRS and CDR2 YFSETQ. Written as DNA, the CDR3 is TGCGCCAGCAACGCCTCTCCGGGCCAAGAGACCCAGTACTTC. This codes for CASNASPGQETQYF.

The chain recombines TRBV3-1 (or the pseudogene TRBV3-2) with TRBJ2-7, with 7 bases identical to TRBD2. Germline assignment: CDR1 LGHDT and CDR2 YNNKEL (reference sequence). The trim removed 1 base at V and 3 bases at J, leaving 3 bases unmatched. The CDR3 covers 14 residues. DNA of the CDR3: TGTGCCAGCAGCCAAGGGGCTAGCGGCTACGAGCAGTACTTC. Its protein is CASSQGASGYEQYF.

Comment on this clone: The same CDR3 can be traced to other DNA sequences in this sample. This sequence joins TRBV27 and TRBJ2-1; 7 bases align to TRBD2. The ends lost 3 bases at V and 3 bases at J; junction bases unmatched: 2. CDR1 MNHEY and CDR2 SMNVEV come from the germline V gene (reference sequence). This CDR3 has 14 residues. The CDR3 reads CASSLGGSYNEQFF. The CDR3 nucleotides read TGTGCCAGCAGTTTGGGCGGGAGCTACAATGAGCAGTTCTTC.

This chain connects TRBV5-4 to TRBJ1-2; 7 bases agree with TRBD1. The CDR3 runs 15 residues. J was trimmed by 6 bases and V by 3 bases; bases with no gene match: 11. Germline CDR1 and CDR2: SGHNT and YYREEE (reference sequence). Written as DNA, the CDR3 is TGTGCCAGCAGCTCCGGACAGGCCTGGTTTGATGGCTACACCTTC. This codes for CASSSGQAWFDGYTF.

This clone was seen only a few times. The chain joins TRBV4-1 to TRBJ1-1, with 9 bases that match TRBD1. The CDR3 has 16 residues. Germline loops: CDR1 MGHRA, CDR2 YSYEKL. After removal of 0 bases from V and 2 bases from J, the junction contained 4 bases not matched to a gene. The CDR3 bases are TGCGCCAGCAGCCAAGAAGGGACAGGGAGAAACACTGAAGCTTTCTTT. Its translation is CASSQEGTGRNTEAFF.

This chain joins TRBV7-3 and TRBJ2-2; 10 positions match TRBD2. With 8 bases clipped from V and 2 bases from J, the junction kept 5 bases outside the gene matches. CDR1 SGHTA and CDR2 FQGTGA come from the germline V gene. This CDR3 region has 15 residues. The CDR3 DNA reads as TGTGCCAGCGGTACTAGCGGGATAAACACCGGGGAGCTGTTTTTT. It codes for CASGTSGINTGELFF.

This rearrangement joins TRBV29-1 to TRBJ1-5, with 7 bases lining up with TRBD1. There are 14 residues in the CDR3. V lost 1 base and J lost 1; bases outside the gene matches: 1. Germline lookup yields CDR1 SQVTM and CDR2 ANQGSEA. Here the CDR3 reads CSVEVGGSNQPQHF. CDR3 sequence (DNA): TGCAGCGTTGAAGTAGGGGGCAGCAATCAGCCCCAGCATTTT.

This clone showed up just once. V gene TRBV29-1 combines with J gene TRBJ2-4, with D unclear. The CDR3 sequence is 11 residues long. Trimming shortened V by 5 bases and J by 7 bases, and 9 bases separated the two germline ends. The germline V gene encodes CDR1 SQVTM and CDR2 ANQGSEA. DNA for the CDR3: TGCAGCGTTCCGGGTGATAACATTCAGTACTTC. This sequence encodes CSVPGDNIQYF.

The chain combines TRBV2 with TRBJ2-6; D remains unclear. Trimming left V 4 bases short and J 0 bases short, with 7 bases between. Germline CDR1 and CDR2: SNHLY and FYNNEI. CDR3 length: 15 amino acids. The CDR3, as DNA: TGTGCCAGCAGTGGACGGGTCTCTGGGGCCAACGTCCTGACTTTC. Its protein is CASSGRVSGANVLTF.

The V and J genes are TRBV28 and TRBJ2-7, with D uncertain. Per the germline V gene, CDR1 is MDHEN and CDR2 is SYDVKM. The V end lost 5 bases, the J end lost 6 bases, and 8 bases lay between the germline ends. This CDR3 has 11 residues. The CDR3 is CASSTTREQYF. CDR3 nucleotides: TGTGCCAGCAGTACTACTCGCGAGCAGTACTTC.

This clone appeared a few times. Other DNA sequences of this sample code for an identical CDR3. V gene TRBV20-1 combines with J gene TRBJ1-1; 8 positions agree with TRBD1. CDR1 and CDR2 from the germline V gene are DFQATT and SNEGSKA (reference sequence). V was pared by 6 bases and J by 5 bases, with 2 bases of the junction left unmatched. The CDR3 covers 11 residues. Here the CDR3 DNA reads TGCAGTGCGAGACAGGGGACTGAAGCTTTCTTT. Protein: CSARQGTEAFF.

The chain joins TRBV21-1 to TRBJ2-7; the D call in the table, TRBD1, was not verified against the DNA. TRBV21-1 is described as a pseudogene. The CDR3 length is 15 residues. The CDR3 spells CASSNKQAFGDEQYF. The CDR3 DNA reads as TGTGCCAGCAGCAACAAACAGGCTTTCGGCGACGAGCAGTACTTC.

V is TRBV5-1 and J is TRBJ2-7, with a tentative D call TRBD2 (7 bases). The CDR3 extends over 15 amino acids. V was shortened by 4 bases and J by 7 bases, with 21 bases between the two germline ends. Germline CDR1 is SGHRS and CDR2 is YFSETQ. The CDR3 reads CASSPGAGVQREQYF. The CDR3 nucleotides are TGCGCCAGCAGCCCGGGGGCGGGAGTTCAGAGGGAGCAGTACTTC.

The chain joins TRBV5-1 to TRBJ2-1, with 11 bases that match TRBD2. The CDR3 is 18 residues long. Germline assignment: CDR1 SGHRS and CDR2 YFSETQ. Losses at the gene ends were 0 bases for V and 1 base for J; bases not matched to a gene: 6. The CDR3 loop is CASSLVGSGRGSYNEQFF. DNA for the CDR3: TGCGCCAGCAGCTTGGTAGGTAGCGGGAGGGGGTCCTACAATGAGCAGTTCTTC.

V and J are TRBV27 and TRBJ2-7, with 8 bases lining up with TRBD1. CDR1 is MNHEY, CDR2 SMNVEV, per germline (reference sequence). The CDR3 is 13 residues long. The V and J ends lost 8 bases and 2 bases, in that order; junction bases with no gene match: 5. DNA of the CDR3: TGTGCCAGCTCCGACAGGGGTCCCTACGAGCAGTACTTC. Translation gives CASSDRGPYEQYF.